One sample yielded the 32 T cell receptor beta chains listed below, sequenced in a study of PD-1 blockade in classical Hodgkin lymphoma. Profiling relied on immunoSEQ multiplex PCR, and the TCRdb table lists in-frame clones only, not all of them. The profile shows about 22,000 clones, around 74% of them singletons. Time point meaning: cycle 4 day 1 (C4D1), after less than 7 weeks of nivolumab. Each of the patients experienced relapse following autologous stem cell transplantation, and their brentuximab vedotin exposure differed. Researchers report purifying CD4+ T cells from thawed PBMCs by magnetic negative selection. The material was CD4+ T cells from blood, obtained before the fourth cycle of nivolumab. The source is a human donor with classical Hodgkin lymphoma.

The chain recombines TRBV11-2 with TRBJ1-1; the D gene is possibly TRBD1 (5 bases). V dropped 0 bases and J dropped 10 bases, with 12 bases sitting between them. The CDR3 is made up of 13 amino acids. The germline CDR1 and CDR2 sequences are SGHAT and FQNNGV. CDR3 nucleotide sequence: TGTGCCAGCAGCTTAGATCTCGGACATATAGCTTTCTTT. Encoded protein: CASSLDLGHIAFF.

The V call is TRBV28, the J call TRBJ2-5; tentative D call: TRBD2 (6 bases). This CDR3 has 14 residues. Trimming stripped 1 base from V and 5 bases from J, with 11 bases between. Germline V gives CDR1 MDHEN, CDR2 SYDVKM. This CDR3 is CASSLSGVGETQYF. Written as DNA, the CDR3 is TGTGCCAGCAGTTTATCGGGGGTGGGGGAGACCCAGTACTTC. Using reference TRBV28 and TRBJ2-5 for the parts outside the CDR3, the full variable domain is DVKVTQSSRYLVKRTGEKVFLECVQDMDHENMFWYRQDPGLGLRLIYFSYDVKMKEKGDIPEGYSVSREKKERFSLILESASTNQTSMYLCASSLSGVGETQYFGPGTRLLVL.

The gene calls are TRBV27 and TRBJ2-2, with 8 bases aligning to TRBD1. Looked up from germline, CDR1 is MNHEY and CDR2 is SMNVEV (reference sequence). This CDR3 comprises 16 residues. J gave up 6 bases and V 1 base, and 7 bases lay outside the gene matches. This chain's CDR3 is CASSLYQDRVAGELFF. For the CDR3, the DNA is TGTGCCAGCAGTTTATATCAGGACAGGGTGGCCGGGGAGCTGTTTTTT.

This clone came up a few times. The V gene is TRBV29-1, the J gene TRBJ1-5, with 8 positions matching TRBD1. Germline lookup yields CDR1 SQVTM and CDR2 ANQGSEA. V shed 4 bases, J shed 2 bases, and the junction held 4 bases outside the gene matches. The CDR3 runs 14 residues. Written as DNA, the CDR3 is TGCAGCGTTGCTGAGACAGGGGGCAATCAGCCCCAGCATTTT. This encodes CSVAETGGNQPQHF.

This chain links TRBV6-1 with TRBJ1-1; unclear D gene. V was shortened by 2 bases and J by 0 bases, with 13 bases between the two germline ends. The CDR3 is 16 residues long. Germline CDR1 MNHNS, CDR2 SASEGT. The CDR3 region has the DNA TGTGCCAGCAGTGAATGGAGAATTGGCATGAACACTGAAGCTTTCTTT. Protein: CASSEWRIGMNTEAFF.

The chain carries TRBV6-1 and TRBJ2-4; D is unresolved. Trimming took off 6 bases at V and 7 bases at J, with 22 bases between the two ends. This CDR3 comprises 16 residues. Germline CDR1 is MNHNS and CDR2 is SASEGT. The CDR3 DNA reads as TGTGCCAGCAGGGAATACCGGGTCCCTGACGGGAACATTCAGTACTTC. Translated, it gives CASREYRVPDGNIQYF.

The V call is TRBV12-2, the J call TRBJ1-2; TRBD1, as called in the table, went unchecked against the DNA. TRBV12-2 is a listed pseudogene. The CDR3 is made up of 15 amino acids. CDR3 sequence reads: CASRSRRQGNYGYTF. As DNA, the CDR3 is TGTGCAAGTCGCTCGAGGAGACAGGGAAACTATGGCTACACCTTC.

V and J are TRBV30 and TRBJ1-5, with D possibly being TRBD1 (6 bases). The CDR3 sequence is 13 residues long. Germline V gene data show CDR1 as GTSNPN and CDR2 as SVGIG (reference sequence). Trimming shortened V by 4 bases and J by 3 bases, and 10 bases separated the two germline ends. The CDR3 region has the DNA TGTGCCTGGACCGACAGGAACAATCAGCCCCAGCATTTT. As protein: CAWTDRNNQPQHF.

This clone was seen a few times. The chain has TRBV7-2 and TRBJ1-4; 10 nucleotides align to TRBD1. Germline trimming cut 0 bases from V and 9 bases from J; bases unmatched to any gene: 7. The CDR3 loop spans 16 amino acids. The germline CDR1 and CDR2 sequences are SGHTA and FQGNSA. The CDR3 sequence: CASSLAGTGEGKKLFF. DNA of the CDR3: TGTGCCAGCAGCTTAGCGGGGACAGGGGAAGGCAAAAAACTGTTTTTT.

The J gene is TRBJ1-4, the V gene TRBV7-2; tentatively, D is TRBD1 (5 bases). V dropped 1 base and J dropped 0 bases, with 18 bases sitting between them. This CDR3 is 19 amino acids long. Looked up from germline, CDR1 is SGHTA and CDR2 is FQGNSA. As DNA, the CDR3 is TGTGCCAGCAGCTTAGTCGGGGGGTTGGTTTTCTCAACTAATGAAAAACTGTTTTTT. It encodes CASSLVGGLVFSTNEKLFF.

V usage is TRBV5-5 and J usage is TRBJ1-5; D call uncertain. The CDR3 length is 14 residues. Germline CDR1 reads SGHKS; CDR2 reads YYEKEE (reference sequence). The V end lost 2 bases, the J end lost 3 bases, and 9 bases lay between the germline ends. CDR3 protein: CASSFGPFNQPQHF. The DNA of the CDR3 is TGTGCCAGCAGCTTTGGGCCGTTCAATCAGCCCCAGCATTTT.

CDR3 nucleotide sequence: TGTGCAAGTCGCTCCCGAGGGACAGGGGGCAGGGTCTATGGCTACACCTTC. Translating gives CASRSRGTGGRVYGYTF. The chain has TRBV12-2 and TRBJ1-2; TRBD1 reflects the table's D call only, with no check against the DNA. TRBV12-2 is given as a pseudogene. The CDR3 is 17 residues long.

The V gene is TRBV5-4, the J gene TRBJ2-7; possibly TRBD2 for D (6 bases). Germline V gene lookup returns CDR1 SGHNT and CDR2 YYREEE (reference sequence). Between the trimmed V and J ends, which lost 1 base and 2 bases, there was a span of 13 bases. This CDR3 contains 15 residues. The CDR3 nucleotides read TGTGCCAGCAGCTTGAGCGGGCAGGTGCCCTACGAGCAGTACTTC. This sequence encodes CASSLSGQVPYEQYF.

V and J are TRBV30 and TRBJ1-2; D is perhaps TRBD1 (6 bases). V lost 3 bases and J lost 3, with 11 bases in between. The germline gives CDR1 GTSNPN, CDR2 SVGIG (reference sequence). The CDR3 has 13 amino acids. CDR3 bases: TGTGCCTGGAGCGGGGGGGGGCACTATGGCTACACCTTC. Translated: CAWSGGGHYGYTF.

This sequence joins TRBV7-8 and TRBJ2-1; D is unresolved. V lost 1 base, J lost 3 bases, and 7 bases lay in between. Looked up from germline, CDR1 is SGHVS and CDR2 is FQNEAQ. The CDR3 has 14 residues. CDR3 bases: TGTGCCAGCAGCTTAGGGGGTGTCTACAATGAGCAGTTCTTC. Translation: CASSLGGVYNEQFF.

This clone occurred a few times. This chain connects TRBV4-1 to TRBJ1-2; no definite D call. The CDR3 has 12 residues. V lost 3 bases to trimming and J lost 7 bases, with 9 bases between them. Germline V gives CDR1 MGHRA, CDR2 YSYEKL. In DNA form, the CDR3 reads TGCGCCAGCAGCCAGTCGACTATTGGCTACACCTTC. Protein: CASSQSTIGYTF.

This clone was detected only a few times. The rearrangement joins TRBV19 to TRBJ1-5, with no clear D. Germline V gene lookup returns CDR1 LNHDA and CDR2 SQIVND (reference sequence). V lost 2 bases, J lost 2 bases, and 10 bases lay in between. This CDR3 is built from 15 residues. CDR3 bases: TGTGCCAGTAGTATACCCCCGGCGGGCAATCAGCCCCAGCATTTT. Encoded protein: CASSIPPAGNQPQHF.

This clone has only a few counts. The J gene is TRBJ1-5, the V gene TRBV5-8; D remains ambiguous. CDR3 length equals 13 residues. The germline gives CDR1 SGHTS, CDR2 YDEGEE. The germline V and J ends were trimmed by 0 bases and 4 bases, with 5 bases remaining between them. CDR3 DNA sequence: TGTGCCAGCAGCTTGGTAGTAAATCAGCCCCAGCATTTT. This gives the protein CASSLVVNQPQHF.

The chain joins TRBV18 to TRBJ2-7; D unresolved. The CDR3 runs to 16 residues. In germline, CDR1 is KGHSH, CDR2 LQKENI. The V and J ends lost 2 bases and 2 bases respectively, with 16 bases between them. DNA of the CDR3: TGTGCCAGCTCACCAAGGCGCCTAGAACAGACCTACGAGCAGTACTTC. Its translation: CASSPRRLEQTYEQYF.

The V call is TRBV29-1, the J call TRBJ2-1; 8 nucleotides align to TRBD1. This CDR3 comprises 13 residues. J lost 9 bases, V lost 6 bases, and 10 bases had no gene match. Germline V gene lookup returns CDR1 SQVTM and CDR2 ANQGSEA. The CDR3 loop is CSVAAGQGFEQFF. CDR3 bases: TGCAGCGTAGCGGCAGGACAGGGTTTTGAGCAGTTCTTC.

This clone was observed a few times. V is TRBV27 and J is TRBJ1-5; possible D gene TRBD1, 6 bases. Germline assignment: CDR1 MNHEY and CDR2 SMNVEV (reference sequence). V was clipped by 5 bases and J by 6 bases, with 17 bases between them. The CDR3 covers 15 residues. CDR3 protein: CASSTQMGGRQPQHF. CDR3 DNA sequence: TGTGCCAGCAGTACTCAGATGGGGGGCCGTCAGCCCCAGCATTTT.

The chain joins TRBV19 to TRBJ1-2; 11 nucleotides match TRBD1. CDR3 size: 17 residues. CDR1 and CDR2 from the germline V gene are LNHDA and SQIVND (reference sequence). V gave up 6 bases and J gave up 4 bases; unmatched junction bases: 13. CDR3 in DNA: TGTGCCAGTAGCAGGACAGGGGGCTTCGGGGCTTCCTATGGCTACACCTTC. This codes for CASSRTGGFGASYGYTF.

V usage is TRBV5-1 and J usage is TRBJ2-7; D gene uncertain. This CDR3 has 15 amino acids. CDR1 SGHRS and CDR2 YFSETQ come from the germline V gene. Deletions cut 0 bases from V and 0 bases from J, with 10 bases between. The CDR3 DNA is TGCGCCAGCAGCTTGGAGGCCGGATTCTCCTACGAGCAGTACTTC. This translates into CASSLEAGFSYEQYF. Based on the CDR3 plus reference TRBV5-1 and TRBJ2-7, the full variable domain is KAGVTQTPRYLIKTRGQQVTLSCSPISGHRSVSWYQQTPGQGLQFLFEYFSETQRNKGNFPGRFSGRQFSNSRSEMNVSTLELGDSALYLCASSLEAGFSYEQYFGPGTRLTVT.

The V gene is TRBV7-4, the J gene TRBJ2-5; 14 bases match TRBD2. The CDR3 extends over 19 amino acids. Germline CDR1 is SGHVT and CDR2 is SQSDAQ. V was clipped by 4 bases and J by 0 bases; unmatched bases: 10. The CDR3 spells CASSSRTSGGSKYQETQYF. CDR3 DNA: TGTGCCAGCAGCTCTCGGACTAGCGGGGGGTCAAAGTACCAAGAGACCCAGTACTTC.

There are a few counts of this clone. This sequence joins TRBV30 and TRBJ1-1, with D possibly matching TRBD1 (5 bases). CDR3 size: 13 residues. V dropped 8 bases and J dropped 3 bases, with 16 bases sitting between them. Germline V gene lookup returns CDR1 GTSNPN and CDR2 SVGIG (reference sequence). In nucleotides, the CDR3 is TGTGCCAGCAAAACAGGTCGAGACACTGAAGCTTTCTTT. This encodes CASKTGRDTEAFF.

This CDR3 is CASSRRVSTVATITGELFF. The CDR3 DNA sequence: TGTGCCAGCAGCAGGAGGGTTTCTACCGTGGCCACCATAACCGGGGAGCTGTTTTTT. The rearrangement uses TRBV11-2 and TRBJ2-2; possible D gene TRBD2, 6 bases. This CDR3 region has 19 residues. The germline CDR1 and CDR2 sequences are SGHAT and FQNNGV. V lost 5 bases, J lost 5 bases, and 27 bases lay in between.

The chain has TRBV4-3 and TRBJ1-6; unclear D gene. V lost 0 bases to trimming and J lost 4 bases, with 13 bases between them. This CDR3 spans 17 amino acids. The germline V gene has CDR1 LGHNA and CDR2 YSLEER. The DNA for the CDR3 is TGCGCCAGCAGCCAAGATCTGGTTCTATCGTATAATTCACCCCTCCACTTT. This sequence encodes CASSQDLVLSYNSPLHF.

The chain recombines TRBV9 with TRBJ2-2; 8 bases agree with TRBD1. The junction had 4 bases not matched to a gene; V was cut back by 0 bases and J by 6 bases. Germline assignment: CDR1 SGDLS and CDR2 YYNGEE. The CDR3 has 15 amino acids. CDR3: CASSVVQGASGELFF. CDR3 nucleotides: TGTGCCAGCAGCGTAGTTCAGGGGGCGTCCGGGGAGCTGTTTTTT.

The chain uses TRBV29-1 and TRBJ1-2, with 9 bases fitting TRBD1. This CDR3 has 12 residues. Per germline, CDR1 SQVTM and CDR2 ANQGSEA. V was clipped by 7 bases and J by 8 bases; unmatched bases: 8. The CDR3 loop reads CSAKQGASGYTF. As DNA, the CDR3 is TGCAGCGCTAAACAGGGGGCGTCCGGCTACACCTTC.

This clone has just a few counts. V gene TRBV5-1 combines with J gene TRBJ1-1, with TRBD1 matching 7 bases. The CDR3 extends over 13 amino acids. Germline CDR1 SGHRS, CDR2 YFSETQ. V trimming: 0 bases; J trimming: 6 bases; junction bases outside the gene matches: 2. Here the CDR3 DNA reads TGCGCCAGCAGCTTGGAGACAGGGTCTGAAGCTTTCTTT. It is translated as CASSLETGSEAFF.

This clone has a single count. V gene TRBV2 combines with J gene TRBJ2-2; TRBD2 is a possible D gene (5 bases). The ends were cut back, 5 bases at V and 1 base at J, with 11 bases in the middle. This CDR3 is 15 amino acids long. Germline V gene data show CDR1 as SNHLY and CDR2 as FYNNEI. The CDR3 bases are TGTGCCAGCAGTCGGAGGACCCAGAACACCGGGGAGCTGTTTTTT. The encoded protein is CASSRRTQNTGELFF.

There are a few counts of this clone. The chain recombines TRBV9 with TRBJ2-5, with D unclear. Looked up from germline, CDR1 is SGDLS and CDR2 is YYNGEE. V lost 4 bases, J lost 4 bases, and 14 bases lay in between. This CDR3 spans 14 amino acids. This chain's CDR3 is CASSSGPSGETQYF. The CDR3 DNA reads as TGTGCCAGCAGCTCCGGGCCATCCGGAGAGACCCAGTACTTC.